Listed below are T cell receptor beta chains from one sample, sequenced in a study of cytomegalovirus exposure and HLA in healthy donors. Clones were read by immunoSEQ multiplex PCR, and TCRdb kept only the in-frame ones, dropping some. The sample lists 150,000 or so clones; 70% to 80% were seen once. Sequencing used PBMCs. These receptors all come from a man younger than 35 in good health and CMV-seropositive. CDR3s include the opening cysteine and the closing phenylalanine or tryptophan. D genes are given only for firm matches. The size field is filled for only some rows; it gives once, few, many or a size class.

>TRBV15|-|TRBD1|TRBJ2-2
CATSRDRQGWGELFF
TGTGCCACCAGCAGAGACCGACAGGGGTGGGGGGAGCTGTTTTTT
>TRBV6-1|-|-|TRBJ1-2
CASSEVPGASEGYTF
TGTGCCAGCAGTGAAGTACCAGGGGCTTCGGAGGGCTACACCTTC
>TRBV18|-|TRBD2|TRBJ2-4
CASSPGLDDIQYF
TGTGCCAGCTCACCGGGACTAGATGACATTCAGTACTTC
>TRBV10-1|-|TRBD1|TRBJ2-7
CASRGDRDYEQYF
TGCGCCAGCAGAGGGGACAGGGATTACGAGCAGTACTTC
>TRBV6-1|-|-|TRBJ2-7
CASTLGLSYEQYF
TGTGCCAGCACCTTGGGACTTTCCTACGAGCAGTACTTC
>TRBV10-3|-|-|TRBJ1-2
CAIPRDTGYGYTF
TGTGCCATACCTCGGGACACCGGCTATGGCTACACCTTC
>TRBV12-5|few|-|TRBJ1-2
CASGLFRDITNYGYTF
TGTGCTAGTGGTTTGTTCCGGGACATCACTAACTATGGCTACACCTTC
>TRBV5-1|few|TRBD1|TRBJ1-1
CASSWTGQNTEAFF
TGCGCCAGCAGCTGGACAGGGCAGAACACTGAAGCTTTCTTT
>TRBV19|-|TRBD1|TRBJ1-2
CASSTGQGLTF
TGTGCCAGTAGTACCGGACAGGGGCTCACCTTC
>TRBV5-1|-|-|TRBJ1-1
CASSFRGHANTEAFF
TGCGCCAGCAGCTTCCGGGGTCACGCGAACACTGAAGCTTTCTTT
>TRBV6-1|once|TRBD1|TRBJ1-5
CASRDRGGYQPQHF
TGTGCCAGCAGGGACAGGGGAGGATATCAGCCCCAGCATTTT
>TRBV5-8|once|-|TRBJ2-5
CASSRQQETQYF
TGTGCCAGCAGCAGACAGCAAGAGACCCAGTACTTC
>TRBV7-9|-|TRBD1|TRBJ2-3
CASSLGTGTLSTDTQYF
TGTGCCAGCAGCTTAGGGACAGGGACACTCTCCACAGATACGCAGTATTTT
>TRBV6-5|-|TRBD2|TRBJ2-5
CASSRPNQSGAQYF
TGTGCCAGCAGTCGACCCAACCAAAGCGGGGCCCAGTACTTC
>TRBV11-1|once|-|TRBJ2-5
CASSFGVQETQYF
TGTGCCAGCAGCTTCGGGGTGCAAGAGACCCAGTACTTC
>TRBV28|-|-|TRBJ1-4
CASEDKVEKLFF
TGTGCCAGCGAGGATAAGGTAGAAAAACTGTTTTTT
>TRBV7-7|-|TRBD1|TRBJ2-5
CASSERILTGTGDLQETQYF
TGTGCTAGCAGCGAACGAATATTAACCGGGACAGGGGACCTTCAAGAGACCCAGTACTTC
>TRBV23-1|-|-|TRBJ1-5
CASSQFGTSHRPDQPQHF
TGCGCCAGCAGTCAATTTGGGACTTCCCATCGTCCTGATCAGCCCCAGCATTTT
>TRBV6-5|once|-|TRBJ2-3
CASRPTGTDTQYF
TGTGCCAGCAGGCCGACAGGCACAGATACGCAGTATTTT
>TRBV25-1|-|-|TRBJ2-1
CASSLMTPSYNEQFF
TGTGCCAGCAGTCTAATGACTCCCTCCTACAATGAGCAGTTCTTC
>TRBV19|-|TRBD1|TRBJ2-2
CASSIVQGQPTGELFF
TGTGCCAGTAGTATAGTTCAGGGACAGCCCACCGGGGAGCTGTTTTTT
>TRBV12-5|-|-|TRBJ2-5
CASGLVSTLRETQYF
TGTGCTAGTGGTTTGGTGAGCACCTTAAGAGAGACCCAGTACTTC